This entry lists 21 T cell receptor beta chains sequenced from one sample in a study of blood T cell repertoires in COVID-19. Repertoires were generated with immunoSEQ multiplex PCR, while TCRdb's copy carries only in-frame clones and drops some. The sample consists of 180,000 or so clones, 70% to 90% of them appearing once. Sample: peripheral blood. These receptors all stem from a man aged 60 to 69 with acute or convalescent COVID-19.

The chain employs TRBV5-1 and TRBJ1-4; D unresolved. Per germline, CDR1 SGHRS and CDR2 YFSETQ. Trimming cost V 0 bases and J 8 bases, with 14 bases left between them. This CDR3 contains 15 residues. In DNA, the CDR3 is TGCGCCAGCAGCTTGGCCGGAGGGCCCGAAGAAAAACTGTTTTTT. This sequence encodes CASSLAGGPEEKLFF. The full variable domain, rest sourced from reference TRBV5-1 and TRBJ1-4, is KAGVTQTPRYLIKTRGQQVTLSCSPISGHRSVSWYQQTPGQGLQFLFEYFSETQRNKGNFPGRFSGRQFSNSRSEMNVSTLELGDSALYLCASSLAGGPEEKLFFGSGTQLSVL.

This clone was found a few times. Other DNA sequences in this sample translate to the same CDR3. The CDR3 sequence is CASSQEGGSYNEQFF. The DNA for the CDR3 is TGTGCCAGCAGCCAAGAGGGGGGATCCTACAATGAGCAGTTCTTC. The gene calls are TRBV3-1 (or the pseudogene TRBV3-2) and TRBJ2-1, with TRBD2 as a possible D gene (6 bases). Trimming left V 0 bases short and J 1 base short, with 7 bases between. CDR1 is LGHDT, CDR2 YNNKEL, per germline (reference sequence). This CDR3 region has 15 residues.

This clone was recorded once. The chain links TRBV6-2 or TRBV6-3 to TRBJ2-1; maybe TRBD2 (5 bases). V lost 3 bases and J lost 4, with 7 bases in between. Germline V gene data show CDR1 as MNHEY and CDR2 as SVGEGT. CDR3 length equals 13 residues. CDR3 amino acids: CASSYREYNEQFF. DNA of the CDR3: TGTGCCAGCAGTTATAGGGAGTACAATGAGCAGTTCTTC.

This chain links TRBV7-2 with TRBJ1-5, with D possibly being TRBD1 (5 bases). The CDR3 runs to 15 residues. Germline CDR1 and CDR2: SGHTA and FQGNSA. V lost 1 base and J 3 bases, leaving 10 bases between the germline ends. CDR3 in DNA: TGTGCCAGCAGCTTAGTATCAGGGAACAATCAGCCCCAGCATTTT. Translation gives CASSLVSGNNQPQHF.

As for this clone: Other nucleotide sequences in the sample specify the same CDR3. The chain combines TRBV28 with TRBJ1-5; D not certain. This CDR3 has 16 residues. Between the trimmed V and J ends, which lost 5 bases and 2 bases, there was a span of 16 bases. Germline V lookup: CDR1 MDHEN, CDR2 SYDVKM. DNA of the CDR3: TGTGCCAGCAGTCCCGCCCGGACTGGGGGCAATCAGCCCCAGCATTTT. The encoded protein is CASSPARTGGNQPQHF.

This sequence joins TRBV6-6 and TRBJ2-7, with TRBD1 matching 9 bases. The CDR3 is 14 amino acids. CDR1 MNHNY and CDR2 SVGAGI come from the germline V gene (reference sequence). J lost 5 bases, V lost 2 bases, and 4 bases had no gene match. The CDR3 sequence: CASSYGTGNHEQYF. Written as DNA, the CDR3 is TGTGCCAGCAGTTACGGGACAGGGAACCACGAGCAGTACTTC.

V is TRBV28 and J is TRBJ2-7, with TRBD1 matching over 7 bases. This CDR3 is 14 amino acids long. Trimming removed 3 bases from V and 1 base from J; junction bases left unmatched: 3. The germline V gene encodes CDR1 MDHEN and CDR2 SYDVKM. The CDR3 loop is CASSLTGQSYEQYF. The DNA for the CDR3 is TGTGCCAGCAGTTTGACGGGACAGTCCTACGAGCAGTACTTC.

The rearrangement joins TRBV28 to TRBJ2-5, with TRBD2 as a possible D gene (6 bases). Trimming removed 2 bases at V and 3 bases at J, with 16 bases between. The CDR3 runs to 16 residues. CDR1 and CDR2 from the germline V gene are MDHEN and SYDVKM. The chain's CDR3 is CASSLRGGVQEETQYF. The CDR3 DNA follows: TGTGCCAGCAGTTTACGGGGCGGGGTGCAGGAAGAGACCCAGTACTTC.

This chain joins TRBV9 and TRBJ2-5; 15 bases line up with TRBD2. Germline CDR1 is SGDLS and CDR2 is YYNGEE. V lost 1 base and J lost 4; bases outside the gene matches: 2. This CDR3 has 16 residues. The CDR3 bases are TGTGCCAGCAGCGTATGGGGACTAGCGGGAGGAGAGACCCAGTACTTC. Amino acids: CASSVWGLAGGETQYF.

The genes are TRBV24-1 and TRBJ2-1; the D is unclear. The CDR3 runs to 13 residues. V lost 4 bases and J 7 bases, leaving 10 bases between the germline ends. The germline CDR1 and CDR2 sequences are KGHDR and SFDVKD. The CDR3 loop reads CATSESRWNEQFF. CDR3 DNA sequence: TGTGCCACCAGTGAGTCGCGGTGGAATGAGCAGTTCTTC.

The chain couples TRBV28 to TRBJ2-1; 7 bases are a match to TRBD1. V gave up 6 bases and J gave up 2 bases; unmatched junction bases: 7. CDR1 and CDR2 from the germline V gene are MDHEN and SYDVKM. The CDR3 length is 15 residues. The CDR3 loop is CASSPVDRAYNEQFF. Written as DNA, the CDR3 is TGTGCCAGCAGCCCTGTCGACAGGGCCTACAATGAGCAGTTCTTC.

The chain uses TRBV15 and TRBJ2-6; possible D gene TRBD1, 6 bases. The CDR3 contains 17 residues. Trimming took 3 bases from V and 0 from J, leaving 12 bases between them. Germline CDR1 is LNHNV and CDR2 is YYDKDF (reference sequence). The CDR3 reads CATSRGAGSSGANVLTF. CDR3 coding DNA: TGTGCCACCAGCAGGGGGGCCGGAAGCTCTGGGGCCAACGTCCTGACTTTC.

CDR3: CATSDPLTGSYEQYF. CDR3 DNA: TGTGCCACCAGTGATCCTCTGACAGGGTCCTACGAGCAGTACTTC. This sequence joins TRBV24-1 and TRBJ2-7, with TRBD1 matching over 7 bases. Per germline, CDR1 KGHDR and CDR2 SFDVKD. Trimming removed 3 bases from V and 1 base from J; junction bases left unmatched: 5. CDR3 size: 15 residues.

The chain recombines TRBV7-2 with TRBJ2-1; TRBD2 agrees at 7 bases. The germline gives CDR1 SGHTA, CDR2 FQGNSA. V was pared by 8 bases and J by 8 bases, with 12 bases of the junction left unmatched. The CDR3 sequence is 14 residues long. CDR3 coding DNA: TGTGCCAGCTGCAAAAGCGGGATCTCTTATGAGCAGTTCTTC. Translation gives CASCKSGISYEQFF.

The chain uses TRBV2 and TRBJ2-2, with D maybe TRBD2 (6 bases). The CDR3 has 15 residues. Germline V gene lookup returns CDR1 SNHLY and CDR2 FYNNEI. V shed 7 bases and J shed 4 bases, with 16 bases lying between them. The CDR3 DNA follows: TGTGCCAGCACCTGGGGGGACTGGACCACCGGGGAGCTGTTTTTT. It encodes CASTWGDWTTGELFF.

The chain carries TRBV20-1 and TRBJ1-2, with a tentative D call TRBD1 (5 bases). The length of the CDR3 is 12 residues. V was shortened by 3 bases and J by 6 bases, with 11 bases between the two germline ends. Germline CDR1 DFQATT, CDR2 SNEGSKA (reference sequence). This CDR3 is CSASWQGHGYTF. CDR3 DNA sequence: TGCAGTGCTAGTTGGCAGGGTCATGGCTACACCTTC.

The V gene is TRBV6-6, the J gene TRBJ1-5; no definite D call. Germline CDR1 MNHNY, CDR2 SVGAGI (reference sequence). There are 12 residues in the CDR3. The V end was cut by 5 bases, the J end by 5 bases, with 7 bases between. CDR3 residues: CASSPGDQPQHF. The DNA of the CDR3 is TGTGCCAGCAGTCCGGGTGATCAGCCCCAGCATTTT.

The chain recombines TRBV29-1 with TRBJ2-1; D call uncertain. Germline V gene lookup returns CDR1 SQVTM and CDR2 ANQGSEA. The CDR3 spans 15 residues. V shed 3 bases and J shed 8 bases, with 20 bases lying between them. The chain's CDR3 is CSVENRRAGSHEQFF. The CDR3 coding sequence is TGCAGCGTTGAGAATAGGAGAGCTGGGTCCCATGAGCAGTTCTTC.

The chain recombines TRBV10-3 with TRBJ2-1, with D hard to call. The CDR3 runs to 16 residues. Germline CDR1 and CDR2: ENHRY and SYGVKD. With 2 bases removed from V and 7 bases from J, the gap between germline ends came to 18 bases. CDR3 loop: CAISEKAGPIRNEQFF. Written as DNA, the CDR3 is TGTGCCATCAGTGAGAAAGCAGGTCCGATCCGGAATGAGCAGTTCTTC.

The chain carries TRBV19 and TRBJ2-1; 8 bases are shared with TRBD2. With 6 bases clipped from V and 9 bases from J, the junction kept 10 bases outside the gene matches. This CDR3 is built from 14 residues. From germline, CDR1 is LNHDA and CDR2 SQIVND (reference sequence). The CDR3, as DNA: TGTGCCAGTAGGTTTGCAGGGACTAGTGGTGAGCAGTTCTTC. This encodes CASRFAGTSGEQFF.

This clone was observed a single time. The chain couples TRBV7-2 to TRBJ2-1, with 7 positions matching TRBD2. Losses at the gene ends were 5 bases for V and 10 bases for J; bases not matched to a gene: 14. The CDR3 spans 15 residues. Looked up from germline, CDR1 is SGHTA and CDR2 is FQGNSA. The CDR3 loop reads CASSLEATSPNEQFF. As DNA, the CDR3 is TGTGCCAGCAGCCTCGAGGCGACTAGCCCCAACGAGCAGTTCTTC.